This is a list of T cell receptor beta chains from one sample in a study of cytomegalovirus exposure and HLA in healthy donors. Data came from immunoSEQ multiplex PCR; TCRdb stores just in-frame clones and leaves some out. The table has about 59,000 clones, 83% seen once. Sequenced sample: PBMCs. These receptors were obtained from a human donor in good health. Each CDR3 is given with its conserved first and last residue. The D gene is left open where the match is weak. Only part of the rows carry a size: once, few, many, or a class if the clone is expanded.

TRBJ1-5	TRBD1	.	TRBV27	TGTGCCAGCAGTAGACAGGGCGGGGATAGCAATCAGCCCCAGCATTTT	CASSRQGGDSNQPQHF
TRBJ1-1	.	.	TRBV6-6	TGTGCCAGCAGTTACTCCCTTGATCGGATCGGGACTGAAGCTTTCTTT	CASSYSLDRIGTEAFF
TRBJ2-5	TRBD2	.	TRBV5-1	TGCGCCAGCAGCTCGGGGACTAGCACGGAGACCCAGTACTTC	CASSSGTSTETQYF
TRBJ2-7	.	.	TRBV5-1	TGCGCCAGCAGCTTGGTTGGCAGGACCTACGAGCAGTACTTC	CASSLVGRTYEQYF
TRBJ2-1	.	.	TRBV7-3	TGTGCCAGCAGCTTAGAGGTTAGCGTAGGCTCCTACAATGAGCAGTTCTTC	CASSLEVSVGSYNEQFF
TRBJ2-6	.	.	TRBV6-5	TGTGCCAGCAGTTACTTTGCCGGGTCTGGGGCCAACGTCCTGACTTTC	CASSYFAGSGANVLTF
TRBJ1-6	.	.	TRBV7-2	TGTGCCAGCAGCCGACAGCAGCATTCACCCCTCCACTTT	CASSRQQHSPLHF
TRBJ1-5	TRBD1	.	TRBV4-3	TGCGCCAGCAGCCAAGGGACAGGGTTCAATCAGCCCCAGCATTTT	CASSQGTGFNQPQHF
TRBJ2-1	TRBD2	.	TRBV6-6	TGTGCCAGCAGGGGGACTAGCGGACACAATGAGCAGTTCTTC	CASRGTSGHNEQFF
TRBJ2-2	TRBD1	.	TRBV9	TGTGCCAGCAGCAAAAGGACAGGGGACACCGGGGAGCTGTTTTTT	CASSKRTGDTGELFF
TRBJ2-2	TRBD1	.	TRBV27	TGTGCCAGCGGACAGGGGAGGGGCGGGGAGCTGTTTTTT	CASGQGRGGELFF
TRBJ2-4	.	few	TRBV18	TGTGCCAGCTCATCACCATCGTTGGGGGGGGGCCCCAAGGGATGGAACATTCAGTACTTC	CASSSPSLGGGPKGWNIQYF
TRBJ2-2	TRBD2	.	TRBV4-2	TGTGCCAGCAGGGAGATAGCGGGGCAGAACACCGGGGAGCTGTTTTTT	CASREIAGQNTGELFF
TRBJ2-3	.	.	TRBV4-3	TGCGCCAGCAGCCAAGGAGTCAGGGGAACAGATACGCAGTATTTT	CASSQGVRGTDTQYF
TRBJ2-4	.	.	TRBV7-9	TGTGCCAGCAGCGGGGGGACAGCGGATGCCAAAAACATTCAGTACTTC	CASSGGTADAKNIQYF
TRBJ1-2	.	.	TRBV19	TGTGCCAGTAGTACCGGGGAGGGACTATATGGCTACACCTTC	CASSTGEGLYGYTF
TRBJ2-3	.	.	TRBV7-2	TGTGCCAGCAGCTTTTCTAGCGCGAGAGATACGCAGTATTTT	CASSFSSARDTQYF
TRBJ2-3	.	few	TRBV7-9	TGTGCCAGCAGCTCCCGACTAGAATCCACAGATACGCAGTATTTT	CASSSRLESTDTQYF
TRBJ2-6	.	.	TRBV4-3	TGCGCCAGCAGCCAAGATCATCGGGAACCTGGGGCCAACGTCCTGACTTTC	CASSQDHREPGANVLTF
TRBJ2-7	.	.	TRBV7-2	TGTGCCAGCAGCTTAGCTCCAGGGGAAGTCTACGAGCAGTACTTC	CASSLAPGEVYEQYF
TRBJ1-6	TRBD1	once	TRBV10-3	TGTGCCATCAGTGACTCGGGACAGGGTGAATCACCCCTCCACTTT	CAISDSGQGESPLHF
TRBJ2-3	TRBD2	.	TRBV7-8	TGTGCCAGCAGCTTATCCCACGGGGGGGCCGGCTATGGGCAGTATTTT	CASSLSHGGAGYGQYF
TRBJ2-7	TRBD2	once	TRBV7-8	TGTGCCAGCAGCCGCGGGGGTAACAAAATGTACGAGCAGTACTTC	CASSRGGNKMYEQYF
TRBJ1-5	.	.	TRBV18	TGTGCCAGCTCACCCCCGGGAGGGAAGGAGCCCCAGCATTTT	CASSPPGGKEPQHF
TRBJ2-7	TRBD1	.	TRBV7-2	TGTGCCAGCAGCCTAGACAGGACAGGTATGTCCTACGAGCAGTACTTC	CASSLDRTGMSYEQYF
TRBJ2-1	TRBD2	.	TRBV2	TGTGCCATCTTAAAACTGCGGACTAGCGGGAGCGAAGGTGAGCAGTTCTTC	CAILKLRTSGSEGEQFF
TRBJ1-5	.	.	TRBV7-6	TGTGCCAGCAGCTTACTGGGGGCTAGCAATCAGCCCCAGCATTTT	CASSLLGASNQPQHF
TRBJ2-1	TRBD2	.	TRBV4-3	TGCGCCAGCAGCCAAGATGTTGGGACTAGCGGCAATGAGCAGTTCTTC	CASSQDVGTSGNEQFF
TRBJ2-3	.	once	TRBV19	TGTGCCAGTAGCCCCAAAGGGGCGGGAAATACGCAGTATTTT	CASSPKGAGNTQYF
TRBJ2-7	TRBD1	few	TRBV19	TGTGCCAGTAGCAGACAGGGGGGGTCCTACGAGCAGTACTTC	CASSRQGGSYEQYF
TRBJ2-7	.	.	TRBV9	TGTGCCAGCGGACGGGACACCCCCCCTGAGCAGTACTTC	CASGRDTPPEQYF
TRBJ1-1	.	.	TRBV28	TGTGCCAGCAGTTTGAACTGGTTGCCAAATAAAATGGACACTGAAGCTTTCTTT	CASSLNWLPNKMDTEAFF
TRBJ1-2	.	.	TRBV25-1	TGTGCCAGCAGTGAAGGGGGGAGCGGCTACACCTTC	CASSEGGSGYTF
TRBJ2-7	.	.	TRBV7-9	TGTGCCAGCAGCCGACAGGACTCCTACGAGCAGTACTTC	CASSRQDSYEQYF
TRBJ2-1	.	.	TRBV4-2	TGTGCCAGCAGCCAAGCCCTGACAGGCTCCTACAATGAGCAGTTCTTC	CASSQALTGSYNEQFF
TRBJ2-1	TRBD2	.	TRBV9	TGTGCCAGCAGCGTCGGGACTAGCGGGAGAAGCGAGTACAATGAGCAGTTCTTC	CASSVGTSGRSEYNEQFF